This passage covers 21 T cell receptor beta chains from one sample sequenced in a study of cytotoxic CD8 clonotypes in ibrutinib-treated CLL. The assay was immunoSEQ multiplex PCR, and TCRdb's table has in-frame clones only and misses some. The sample consists of more than 200,000 clones, 70% of them appearing once. The specimen comprised PBMCs, sampled after 24 months of ibrutinib treatment. These receptors were obtained from a human donor with chronic lymphocytic leukemia.

The gene calls are TRBV25-1 and TRBJ2-6; D is uncertain. Germline values: CDR1 MGHDK, CDR2 SYGVNS. V was trimmed by 5 bases and J by 4 bases, leaving 6 bases between them. The CDR3 is made up of 13 amino acids. This chain's CDR3 is CASSPEGANVLTF. CDR3 DNA: TGTGCCAGCAGTCCGGAGGGGGCCAACGTCCTGACTTTC.

The gene calls are TRBV9 and TRBJ2-1; no clear D. CDR1 SGDLS and CDR2 YYNGEE come from the germline V gene. Trimming took 0 bases from V and 9 from J, leaving 7 bases between them. The CDR3 is 12 amino acids. CDR3 sequence (DNA): TGTGCCAGCAGCGTAGGGTCCGTTGAGCAGTTCTTC. This encodes CASSVGSVEQFF.

The chain links TRBV20-1 to TRBJ1-5; no clear D. There are 11 residues in the CDR3. The V end was cut by 7 bases, the J end by 6 bases, with 10 bases between. CDR1 and CDR2 (germline): DFQATT, SNEGSKA (reference sequence). The CDR3 region has the DNA TGCAGTGTGGGCCCTCGTCAGCCCCAGCATTTT. This encodes CSVGPRQPQHF.

The chain uses TRBV5-4 and TRBJ2-1, with 7 bases that match TRBD1. Germline V CDR1 and CDR2: SGHNT, YYREEE (reference sequence). Trimming took 0 bases from V and 4 from J; bases not matched to a gene: 1. The CDR3 sequence is 14 residues long. Here the CDR3 reads CASSLDRGYNEQFF. The CDR3 region has the DNA TGTGCCAGCAGCTTGGACAGGGGTTACAATGAGCAGTTCTTC.

The rearrangement joins TRBV29-1 to TRBJ2-7; the match to TRBD1 covers 8 bases. V was pared by 6 bases and J by 2 bases, with 12 bases of the junction left unmatched. This CDR3 is built from 15 residues. Germline lookup yields CDR1 SQVTM and CDR2 ANQGSEA. The CDR3 sequence: CSVTALGQETYEQYF. The DNA for the CDR3 is TGCAGCGTGACGGCTCTGGGACAGGAGACCTACGAGCAGTACTTC.

This clone was seen ten or more times. CDR3 in amino acids: CASGATGANYGYTF. DNA for the CDR3: TGTGCCAGTGGCGCGACAGGGGCTAACTATGGCTACACCTTC. The V call is TRBV19, the J call TRBJ1-2; 8 bases match TRBD1. Germline CDR1 reads LNHDA; CDR2 reads SQIVND (reference sequence). This CDR3 spans 14 amino acids. Trimming cost V 8 bases and J 0 bases; bases outside gene matches: 5.

The chain combines TRBV9 with TRBJ2-3, with D possibly being TRBD1 or TRBD2 (6 bases each). The V and J ends lost 4 bases and 5 bases respectively, with 14 bases between them. Germline loops: CDR1 SGDLS, CDR2 YYNGEE. The CDR3 totals 14 residues. Here the CDR3 reads CASSLEEGVDTQYF. The DNA for the CDR3 is TGTGCCAGCAGCCTAGAGGAGGGGGTAGATACGCAGTATTTT.

The chain employs TRBV28 and TRBJ2-7; a weak D match, TRBD1 (5 bases). CDR1 and CDR2 from the germline V gene are MDHEN and SYDVKM. The ends were cut back, 3 bases at V and 6 bases at J, with 18 bases in the middle. The CDR3 is 15 amino acids. The DNA for the CDR3 is TGTGCCAGCAGTTTCTCCCAACAGGCAGCCAGCGAGCAGTACTTC. It encodes CASSFSQQAASEQYF.

The CDR3 protein is CACRGQGRETQYF. The DNA for the CDR3 is TGTGCCTGCAGGGGACAAGGGAGGGAGACCCAGTACTTC. The chain couples TRBV30 to TRBJ2-5; tentatively, D is TRBD1 or TRBD2 (6 bases each). CDR3 length equals 13 residues. Trimming shortened V by 6 bases and J by 5 bases, and 16 bases separated the two germline ends. The V gene's germline CDR1 is GTSNPN and CDR2 SVGIG (reference sequence). The variable domain in full, with the rest retrieved from reference TRBV30 and TRBJ2-5, is SQTIHQWPATLVQPVGSPLSLECTVEGTSNPNLYWYRQAAGRGLQLLFYSVGIGQISSEVPQNLSASRPQDRQFILSSKKLLLSDSGFYLCACRGQGRETQYFGPGTRLLVL.

The V call is TRBV2, the J call TRBJ2-1; D gene ambiguous. Germline V gene lookup returns CDR1 SNHLY and CDR2 FYNNEI. Trimming shortened V by 3 bases and J by 8 bases, and 11 bases separated the two germline ends. This CDR3 spans 13 amino acids. The CDR3 spells CASSDGPGDEQFF. The CDR3, as DNA: TGTGCCAGCAGTGATGGGCCGGGCGATGAGCAGTTCTTC.

The rearrangement joins TRBV20-1 to TRBJ1-5; D not resolved. Germline-derived CDR1 and CDR2 are DFQATT and SNEGSKA (reference sequence). The CDR3 covers 10 residues. The CDR3 DNA is TGCAGCACCGCCTCGGAACCCCAGCATTTT. Protein sequence: CSTASEPQHF.

This clone has a single count. The chain carries TRBV25-1 and TRBJ2-2; TRBD2 might be the D (5 bases). The CDR3 loop spans 15 amino acids. Germline loops: CDR1 MGHDK, CDR2 SYGVNS. V lost 0 bases and J 5 bases, leaving 10 bases between the germline ends. The CDR3 DNA reads TGTGCCAGCAGTGAATACGGGGTAGGGACCGGGGAGCTGTTTTTT. It encodes CASSEYGVGTGELFF.

The V call is TRBV9, the J call TRBJ2-3, with D possibly being TRBD1 or TRBD2 (7 bases each). Germline CDR1 and CDR2: SGDLS and YYNGEE. The CDR3 runs 16 residues. Trimming pared 3 bases from V and 5 bases from J, leaving 19 bases between. The CDR3 sequence is CASSAQGEGRVDTQYF. The CDR3 DNA sequence: TGTGCCAGCAGCGCCCAGGGGGAGGGCCGCGTAGATACGCAGTATTTT.

The V gene is TRBV5-1, the J gene TRBJ1-3; D uncertain. The CDR3 runs to 16 residues. The germline V gene encodes CDR1 SGHRS and CDR2 YFSETQ. Trimming cost V 4 bases and J 3 bases, with 17 bases left between them. The CDR3 sequence is CASSAAGLRYGNTIYF. CDR3 sequence (DNA): TGCGCCAGCAGCGCAGCCGGGCTACGATATGGAAACACCATATATTTT.

This chain joins TRBV5-1 and TRBJ2-1; D is possibly TRBD2 (6 bases). In germline, CDR1 is SGHRS, CDR2 YFSETQ. Trimming took off 2 bases at V and 9 bases at J, with 12 bases between the two ends. The CDR3 has 13 residues. The CDR3 sequence is CASSFTGVFEQFF. The CDR3 nucleotides read TGCGCCAGCAGCTTCACGGGAGTCTTTGAGCAGTTCTTC.

This chain connects TRBV7-3 to TRBJ2-5; 10 bases are shared with TRBD2. Germline-derived CDR1 and CDR2 are SGHTA and FQGTGA. The V gene end was trimmed by 0 bases and the J gene end by 3 bases; junction bases not matched to a gene: 7. The CDR3 has 17 amino acids. The CDR3 here is CASSLTRLAGVEETQYF. DNA of the CDR3: TGTGCCAGCAGCTTAACGCGCCTAGCGGGAGTGGAAGAGACCCAGTACTTC.

The rearrangement uses TRBV18 and TRBJ2-5, with D uncertain. The germline CDR1 and CDR2 sequences are KGHSH and LQKENI. This CDR3 is built from 12 residues. V lost 6 bases and J 1 base, leaving 6 bases between the germline ends. The CDR3 protein is CASSGTQETQYF. CDR3 nucleotide sequence: TGTGCCAGCTCGGGCACCCAAGAGACCCAGTACTTC.

The chain joins TRBV10-3 to TRBJ2-7; D unclear. Trimming pared 7 bases from V and 0 bases from J, leaving 16 bases between. Germline CDR1 reads ENHRY; CDR2 reads SYGVKD. CDR3 size: 15 residues. The CDR3 here is CAITKGWGSSYEQYF. DNA for the CDR3: TGTGCCATCACAAAAGGTTGGGGAAGCTCCTACGAGCAGTACTTC.

V is TRBV9 and J is TRBJ2-1, with 8 positions matching TRBD1. V lost 4 bases and J lost 9; bases outside the gene matches: 9. Germline V gives CDR1 SGDLS, CDR2 YYNGEE. This CDR3 contains 14 residues. The CDR3 DNA sequence: TGTGCCAGCAGCTGGGGACAGGACTACCGTGAGCAGTTCTTC. Encoded protein: CASSWGQDYREQFF.

This chain joins TRBV30 and TRBJ2-3, with 12 bases fitting TRBD2. Germline CDR1 GTSNPN, CDR2 SVGIG (reference sequence). The CDR3 sequence is 20 residues long. V lost 2 bases, J lost 3 bases, and 18 bases stayed unmatched. The CDR3 loop reads CAWSPPPTSGRTGGTDTQYF. DNA for the CDR3: TGTGCCTGGAGTCCCCCTCCGACTAGCGGGAGAACGGGTGGGACAGATACGCAGTATTTT.

The gene calls are TRBV5-1 and TRBJ1-1; perhaps TRBD1 as D (5 bases). The V gene lost 4 bases and the J gene lost 4 bases, with 17 bases spanning the gap. This CDR3 spans 15 amino acids. Germline V gene data show CDR1 as SGHRS and CDR2 as YFSETQ. CDR3 sequence: CASSREGRAATEAFF. CDR3 sequence (DNA): TGCGCCAGCAGCCGGGAGGGGAGGGCGGCCACTGAAGCTTTCTTT.